Below are 5 T cell receptor beta chains sequenced from a single sample in a study of Ad26.COV2.S vaccination and SARS-CoV-2 variants. Clones were sequenced by immunoSEQ multiplex PCR, and TCRdb holds only the in-frame ones, with some missing. In the table there are about 250,000 clones, around 85% of which are singletons. Treatment noted: over 15 received Ad26.COV2.S at low or high dose, single or two shots; roughly five received placebo; per-sample allocation not given. Material that was analyzed had been drawn on day 63 after the first vaccine or placebo injection. The sample consisted of peripheral blood, taken in a trial of Ad26.COV2.S vaccine versus placebo. Receptors originate from a person aged 18-65 years who received the Ad26.COV2.S COVID-19 vaccine or a placebo.

This chain connects TRBV5-1 to TRBJ1-2; the D is unclear. This CDR3 has 14 residues. Germline V gene lookup returns CDR1 SGHRS and CDR2 YFSETQ. V was cut by 5 bases and J by 3 bases, with 14 bases left in between. The CDR3, as DNA: TGCGCCAGCAGTCCTAGTCGGACGGACTATGGCTACACCTTC. Translated, it gives CASSPSRTDYGYTF.

Written as DNA, the CDR3 is TGTGCCAGCTGCTACTTACCCGGGAGTTCAAGCTACGAGCAGTACGTC. Residues: CASCYLPGSSSYEQYV. This rearrangement joins TRBV9 to TRBJ2-7, with a weak D call TRBD2 (6 bases). This CDR3 has 16 amino acids. The germline V gene has CDR1 SGDLS and CDR2 YYNGEE. V lost 7 bases, J lost 3 bases, and 23 bases lay in between.

The chain has TRBV3-1 (or the pseudogene TRBV3-2) and TRBJ1-6, with a tentative D call TRBD1 (5 bases). This CDR3 is built from 14 residues. CDR1 LGHDT and CDR2 YNNKEL come from the germline V gene (reference sequence). Between the trimmed V and J ends, which lost 2 bases and 9 bases, there was a span of 11 bases. The CDR3 DNA reads TGTGCCAGCAGCCAACCGCAGGGTGGTTCACCCCTCCACTTT. This codes for CASSQPQGGSPLHF.

The chain carries TRBV7-2 and TRBJ2-1; D is perhaps TRBD2 (6 bases). V lost 7 bases, J lost 6 bases, and 13 bases lay in between. Germline V lookup: CDR1 SGHTA, CDR2 FQGNSA. The CDR3 is 13 amino acids. The CDR3: CASTGVSVNEQFF. The CDR3 DNA is TGTGCCAGCACGGGAGTTTCAGTCAATGAGCAGTTCTTC.

The genes are TRBV7-2 and TRBJ2-7; 12 bases line up with TRBD2. Per germline, CDR1 SGHTA and CDR2 FQGNSA. Germline trimming cut 5 bases from V and 2 bases from J; bases unmatched to any gene: 7. This CDR3 comprises 16 residues. The CDR3 is CASSQTPSGRAYEQYV. The CDR3 region has the DNA TGTGCCAGCAGCCAGACCCCTAGCGGGAGGGCCTACGAGCAGTACGTC.